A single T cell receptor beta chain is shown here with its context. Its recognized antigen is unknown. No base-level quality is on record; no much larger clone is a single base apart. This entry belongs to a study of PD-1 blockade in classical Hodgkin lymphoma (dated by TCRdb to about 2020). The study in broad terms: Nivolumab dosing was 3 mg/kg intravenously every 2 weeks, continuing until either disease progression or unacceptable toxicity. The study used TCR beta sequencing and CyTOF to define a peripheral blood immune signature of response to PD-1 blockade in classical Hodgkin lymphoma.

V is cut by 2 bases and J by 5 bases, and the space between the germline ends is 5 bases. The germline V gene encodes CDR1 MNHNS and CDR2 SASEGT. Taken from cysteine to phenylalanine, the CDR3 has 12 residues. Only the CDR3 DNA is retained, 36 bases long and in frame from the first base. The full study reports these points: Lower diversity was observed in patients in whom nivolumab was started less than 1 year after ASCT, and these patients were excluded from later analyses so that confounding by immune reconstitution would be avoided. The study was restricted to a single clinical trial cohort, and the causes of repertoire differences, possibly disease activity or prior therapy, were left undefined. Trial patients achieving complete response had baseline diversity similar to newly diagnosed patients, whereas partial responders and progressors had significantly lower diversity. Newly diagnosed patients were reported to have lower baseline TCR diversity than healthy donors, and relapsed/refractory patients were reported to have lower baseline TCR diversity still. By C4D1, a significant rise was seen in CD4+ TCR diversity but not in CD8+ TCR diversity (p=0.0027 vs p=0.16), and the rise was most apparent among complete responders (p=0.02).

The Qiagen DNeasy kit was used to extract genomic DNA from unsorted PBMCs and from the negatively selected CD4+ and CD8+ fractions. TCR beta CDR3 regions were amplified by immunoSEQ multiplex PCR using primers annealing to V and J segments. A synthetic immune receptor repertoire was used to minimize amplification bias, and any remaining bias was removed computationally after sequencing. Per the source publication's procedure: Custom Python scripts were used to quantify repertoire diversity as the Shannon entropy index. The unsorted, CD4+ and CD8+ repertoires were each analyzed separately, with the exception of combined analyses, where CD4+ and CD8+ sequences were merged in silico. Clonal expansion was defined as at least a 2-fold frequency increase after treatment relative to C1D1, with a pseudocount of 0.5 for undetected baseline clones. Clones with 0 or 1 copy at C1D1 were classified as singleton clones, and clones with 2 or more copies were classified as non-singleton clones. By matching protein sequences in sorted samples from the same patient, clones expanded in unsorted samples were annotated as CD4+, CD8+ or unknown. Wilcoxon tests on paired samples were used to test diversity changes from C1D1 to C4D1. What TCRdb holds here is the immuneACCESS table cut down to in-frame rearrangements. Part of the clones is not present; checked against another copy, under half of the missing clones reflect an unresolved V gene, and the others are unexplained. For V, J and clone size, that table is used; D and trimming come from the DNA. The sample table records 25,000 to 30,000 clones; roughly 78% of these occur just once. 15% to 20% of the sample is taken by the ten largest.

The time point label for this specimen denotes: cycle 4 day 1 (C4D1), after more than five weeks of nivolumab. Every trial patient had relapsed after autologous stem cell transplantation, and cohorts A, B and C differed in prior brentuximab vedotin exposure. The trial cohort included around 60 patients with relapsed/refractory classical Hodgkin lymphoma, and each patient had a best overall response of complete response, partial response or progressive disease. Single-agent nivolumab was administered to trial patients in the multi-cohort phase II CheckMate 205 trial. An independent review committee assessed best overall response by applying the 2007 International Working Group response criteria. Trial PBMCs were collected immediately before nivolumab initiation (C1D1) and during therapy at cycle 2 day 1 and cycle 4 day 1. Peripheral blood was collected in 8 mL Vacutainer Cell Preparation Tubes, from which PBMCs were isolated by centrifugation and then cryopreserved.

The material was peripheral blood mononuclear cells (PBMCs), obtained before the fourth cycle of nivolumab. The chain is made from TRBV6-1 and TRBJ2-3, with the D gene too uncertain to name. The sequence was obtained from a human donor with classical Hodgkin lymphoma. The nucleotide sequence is TGTGCCAGCAGTGAACAGGTAGATACGCAGTATTTT. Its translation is CASSEQVDTQYF.